This T cell receptor beta chain stems from a study of shared clonotypes between healthy human individuals. Study at large: Three plates each covered CD4 naive and memory; CD8 naive two, CD8 memory one.

The length of the CDR3 is 15 residues. Trimming pared 1 base from V and 0 bases from J, leaving 8 bases between. Germline CDR1 SNHLY, CDR2 FYNNEI. Whole-study findings and limits: Non-shared clonotypes had lower generation probabilities than those shared by all four donors. Generally, naive subsets (rather than memory subsets) showed larger estimated richness.

Replicate PCRs run on sorted subsets employed 200 ng DNA, approximately 30,000 T cell genomes. Sequencing was performed with immunoSEQ multiplex PCR; in TCRdb, only in-frame clones are kept and a portion is missing. The sample carries hundreds of thousands of clones, around 96% recorded once. On this clone itself: The antigen remains unidentified. Within the sample, other DNA sequences also encode this same CDR3.

Naive CD8 cells, CD45RO-negative and positively selected for CCR7, excluded terminally differentiated effector memory CD45RA+ cells. The J gene is TRBJ2-3, the V gene TRBV2, with D perhaps matching TRBD2 (7 bases). Sequenced material: naive CD8+ T cells sorted from blood. The clonotype originates from a woman in her 30s in good health. The CDR3 region has the DNA TGTGCCAGCAGTGAAGGCGGGGGCAGCACAGATACGCAGTATTTT. Translating gives CASSEGGGSTDTQYF.